This TCR beta chain was sequenced for a study of T cells of healthy individuals. V was pared by 2 bases and J by 7 bases, with 0 bases of the junction left unmatched. There are 15 residues in the CDR3. The V gene's germline CDR1 is MNHEY and CDR2 SVGEGT. MiXCR was run by TCRdb on the 5' RACE reads, yielding one entry per CDR3 protein. The sample carries 60,000 to 75,000 distinct CDR3 sequences, 15% to 20% recorded once. The rearrangement links TRBV6-2 or TRBV6-3 to TRBJ2-1, with 15 bases matching TRBD2. The clonotype was recovered from a human donor in good health. In DNA form, the CDR3 reads TGTGCCAGCAGTTACGGGACTAGCGGGAGGAATGAGCAGTTCTTC. Protein: CASSYGTSGRNEQFF.